This TCR beta chain appears in the sequencing data of a study of CD8 T cells in ankylosing spondylitis. Regarding this clonotype: Antigen specificity is unknown.

Findings of the study overall: It appeared that ankylosing spondylitis blood was characterized by a TCR beta motif of under ten highly homologous variants.

Scientists made TCR beta libraries using quantitative 5'-RACE with molecular barcodes. MiXCR, applied by TCRdb to the 5' RACE reads, yields one record per CDR3 protein. The table lists under 150,000 distinct CDR3 sequences, 7.5% to 9.5% of them singletons. Source material: synovial fluid, either unsorted or a sorted T cell fraction (not recorded which). This sequence originates from a male donor with ankylosing spondylitis.

DNA for the CDR3: TGCAGTGCCCCAACACGGGACAGAGAAAACATTCAGTACTTC. It specifies CSAPTRDRENIQYF. The chain joins TRBV20-1 to TRBJ2-4, with 7 bases lining up with TRBD1. The junction had 10 bases not matched to a gene; V was cut back by 6 bases and J by 5 bases. The CDR3 covers 14 residues. Germline V gene sequence: CDR1 DFQATT, CDR2 SNEGSKA (reference sequence).